The sequence of this T cell receptor beta chain was determined in a study of T-cell reconstitution after alpha-beta-depleted transplantation in children. Study findings and constraints: The authors attributed T-cell counts and diversity one year after transplant mostly to newly produced T cells. Approximately two months post-transplant, alpha-beta T cells reportedly originated from several hundred expanded graft clones.

Trimming removed 5 bases from V and 4 bases from J, with 21 bases in between. The CDR3 length is 16 residues. Comment on this clonotype: The antigen remains unidentified.

As it was prepared, the TCRbeta library received unique molecular identifiers. TCRdb ran MiXCR on the PCR reads and lists one entry per CDR3 protein. The table lists 250,000 to 400,000 distinct CDR3 sequences, around 25% of them singletons. Sample: PBMCs, mostly from graft donor cells, taken 180 days after TCRalphabeta/CD19-depleted stem cell transplant. This receptor was taken from a male patient younger than 18 who had a stem cell transplant for acute lymphoblastic leukemia, so the T cells may come from the graft donor. V is TRBV12-3 or TRBV12-4 and J is TRBJ2-7; D possibly matches TRBD1 or TRBD2 (6 bases each). This chain's CDR3 is CASSPRGAGDPYEQYF. CDR3 bases: TGTGCCAGCAGTCCCAGGGGAGCGGGTGACCCATACGAGCAGTACTTC.